This TCR beta chain stems from a study of CD8 T cells in ankylosing spondylitis. Findings and caveats of the study: In ankylosing spondylitis patients, matched synovial fluid reportedly showed significant enrichment of disease-linked clones. Earlier authors reported some of these motif variants in reactive arthritis synovial fluid and blood. Researchers report that disease-linked clones proved CD8+ and relatively rare in peripheral blood. What appeared characteristic of ankylosing spondylitis blood was a TCR beta motif of several highly homologous variants.

This clonotype was observed a handful of times. Its antigen is unidentified. Via MiXCR, TCRdb re-called the 5' RACE reads, giving one row per CDR3 protein. This table holds over 700,000 distinct CDR3 sequences, around 17% found once. The ends were cut back, 0 bases at V and 5 bases at J, with 10 bases in the middle. The CDR3 is 14 residues long. Per the germline V gene, CDR1 is SSHAT and CDR2 is FNYEAQ (reference sequence). The chain couples TRBV7-7 to TRBJ2-5, with D possibly called TRBD1 or TRBD2 (5 bases each). This receptor was taken from a male donor with ankylosing spondylitis. The sequencing sample was made of blood, either unsorted or a sorted T cell fraction (not recorded which). CDR3 protein: CASSLAGEGETQYF. The CDR3 DNA follows: TGTGCCAGCAGCTTAGCGGGAGAGGGGGAGACCCAGTACTTC.